This T cell receptor beta chain was observed in a study of CXCR3-negative and CXCR3-positive naive CD8 T cells. Naive CD8+ T lymphocytes were specified as CD45RO-CCR7+CD27+CD95-. The libraries of TRB cDNA were constructed through 5' RACE using UMI labels. TCRdb re-called the 5' RACE reads and shows each CDR3 protein once, DNA omitted. This specimen shows 100,000 to 150,000 distinct CDR3 sequences; the ten leading clones hold nearly 0.5%. Germline V gene lookup returns CDR1 SEHNR and CDR2 FQNEAQ (reference sequence). The CDR3 consists of 16 residues. V gene TRBV7-9 combines with J gene TRBJ2-1; TCRdb selects TRBD2, and the lack of DNA leaves this call unchecked. The receptor comes from a human donor in good health. Some clones in this sample may be carry-over from other donors' samples. The sequenced material came from naive CXCR3- CD8+ T cells from blood. Regarding subset: CD45RO-CCR7+CD27+CD95- naive CD8+ T cells lacking CXCR3 (TNR3-). The CDR3 loop reads CASSLSGLAGGLEQFF.